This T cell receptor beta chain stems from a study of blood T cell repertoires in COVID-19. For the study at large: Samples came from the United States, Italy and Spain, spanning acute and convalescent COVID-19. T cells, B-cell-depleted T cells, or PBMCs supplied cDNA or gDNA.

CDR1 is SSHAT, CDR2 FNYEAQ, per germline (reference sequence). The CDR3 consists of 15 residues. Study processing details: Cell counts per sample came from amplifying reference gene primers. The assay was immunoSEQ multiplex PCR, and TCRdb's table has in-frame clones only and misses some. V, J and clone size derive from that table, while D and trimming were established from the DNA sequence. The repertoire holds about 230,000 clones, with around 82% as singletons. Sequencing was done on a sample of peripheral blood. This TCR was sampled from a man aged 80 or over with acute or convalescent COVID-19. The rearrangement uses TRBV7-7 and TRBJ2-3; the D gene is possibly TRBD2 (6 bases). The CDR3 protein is CAPPGLRGRADTQYF. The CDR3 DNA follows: TGTGCTCCCCCGGGGCTGCGGGGCAGGGCAGATACGCAGTATTTT.